What follows describes a single TCR beta chain. Its target is not known. These data belong to a study of a mutant IDH1 vaccine in newly diagnosed glioma. In the study overall: Treated patients were roughly 60% male, approximately 38% female, mean age around 40 years. Every participant had undergone radiotherapy, temozolomide, or both before, and most underwent both. Findings of the study overall: A vaccine-induced immune response developed in around 94% of the patients.

This CDR3 is built from 15 residues. The germline V gene encodes CDR1 MNHNS and CDR2 SASEGT. The ends lost 4 bases at V and 5 bases at J; junction bases unmatched: 7. This sample's time point: baseline, week 1 (first vaccination visit). Documented treatment: pre-vaccination baseline after standard-of-care therapy. Using immunoSEQ multiplex PCR, the repertoire was profiled, and TCRdb retains in-frame clones only, with some absent. Among tens of thousands of clones listed, 80% to 85% were seen once. This clonotype originated in a man aged 50 to 59 with glioma. Some clones in this sample may be carry-over from other donors' samples. The rearrangement joins TRBV6-1 to TRBJ2-7; 11 positions agree with TRBD2. Sequencing used peripheral blood mononuclear cells (PBMCs), obtained from a glioma patient treated with radiotherapy, temozolomide or both. The CDR3 bases are TGTGCCAGCAGTGTCACTAGCGGGAGTCCCGACGAGCAGTACTTC. Residues: CASSVTSGSPDEQYF.